This is a list of T cell receptor beta chains from one sample in a study of T-cell memory formation after mild COVID-19. TCRdb reprocessed the 5' RACE reads via MiXCR and lists one record per CDR3 protein. Here the sample spans around 260,000 distinct CDR3 sequences, 15% to 20% being singletons. The specimen sequenced was PBMCs or a T cell subset sorted from them (not recorded which). Receptors were obtained from a man between 18 and 29 years old who had mild COVID-19 (a few samples of this study predate the infection). Cell type and time point are not known. CDR3s include the opening cysteine and the closing phenylalanine or tryptophan. The D gene is left open where the match is weak. Clone size is given for some rows only: seen once, a few or many times, or a class if the clone is expanded.

V gene	J gene	D gene	clone size	CDR3 protein	CDR3 DNA
TRBV6-2/TRBV6-3	TRBJ2-2	TRBD2	.	CARSGAGVSNTGELFF	TGTGCCAGAAGTGGAGCGGGGGTCTCGAACACCGGGGAGCTGTTTTTT
TRBV20-1	TRBJ1-5	.	few	CSARDRRGHQPQHF	TGCAGTGCTAGAGATAGGAGGGGCCATCAGCCCCAGCATTTT
TRBV7-2	TRBJ2-3	TRBD2	.	CASTTGLATSTDTQYF	TGTGCCAGCACCACCGGACTAGCGACTAGCACAGATACGCAGTATTTT
TRBV7-6	TRBJ1-2	.	.	CASSLEGVLGYTF	TGTGCCAGCAGCTTAGAGGGGGTACTGGGCTACACCTTC
TRBV20-1	TRBJ2-3	.	few	CSARGSYTDTQYF	TGCAGTGCTAGAGGGAGTTACACAGATACGCAGTATTTT
TRBV5-1	TRBJ2-1	.	many	CASSLVGNNEQFF	TGCGCCAGCAGCTTGGTGGGGAACAATGAGCAGTTCTTC
TRBV6-5	TRBJ1-2	.	.	CASSYSSFYGYTF	TGTGCCAGCAGTTACTCTTCCTTCTATGGCTACACCTTC
TRBV6-6	TRBJ2-5	.	.	CASSYRFETQYF	TGTGCCAGCAGTTACAGATTTGAGACCCAGTACTTC
TRBV2	TRBJ2-1	TRBD2	few	CASRRTSGGYEQFF	TGTGCCAGCAGGCGGACTAGCGGGGGTTATGAGCAGTTCTTC
TRBV6-5	TRBJ2-4	.	.	CASSYLTKGQFLQYF	TGTGCCAGCAGTTACCTCACCAAGGGGCAGTTCCTTCAGTACTTC
TRBV6-5	TRBJ2-7	TRBD1	few	CASSYVAGGDYEQYF	TGTGCCAGCAGTTACGTGGCAGGGGGCGATTACGAGCAGTACTTC
TRBV5-1	TRBJ2-5	.	many	CASSLGLGETQYF	TGCGCCAGCAGCTTGGGCTTGGGGGAGACCCAGTACTTC
TRBV28	TRBJ2-2	.	.	CASSPLDRLNTGELFF	TGTGCCAGCAGTCCCCTAGACAGGTTGAACACCGGGGAGCTGTTTTTT
TRBV3-1	TRBJ2-3	.	many	CASSQGRVGVTDTQYF	TGTGCCAGCAGCCAAGGGCGTGTTGGCGTAACAGATACGCAGTATTTT
TRBV5-6	TRBJ1-6	TRBD1	.	CASTDGVPDRVSSPLHF	TGTGCCAGCACCGATGGGGTGCCGGACAGGGTCTCTTCACCCCTCCACTTT
TRBV11-2	TRBJ2-5	.	few	CASSMRAGLQETQYF	TGTGCCAGCAGCATGCGCGCGGGCCTACAAGAGACCCAGTACTTC
TRBV6-5	TRBJ1-1	.	few	CASSPGGGIVTEAFF	TGTGCCAGCAGTCCCGGGGGGGGGATTGTCACTGAAGCTTTCTTT
TRBV5-1	TRBJ1-1	TRBD1	.	CASSLTGARREAFF	TGCGCCAGCAGCTTAACAGGGGCCCGGCGGGAAGCTTTCTTT
TRBV20-1	TRBJ2-3	TRBD1	.	CSARALGTGDTDTQYF	TGCAGTGCTAGAGCGCTGGGGACAGGGGATACAGATACGCAGTATTTT
TRBV5-1	TRBJ2-1	.	few	CASNPSPGKDEQFF	TGCGCCAGCAATCCAAGTCCGGGGAAGGATGAGCAGTTCTTC
TRBV10-3	TRBJ2-2	.	.	CAIGLAGTRPGELFF	TGTGCCATCGGATTGGCAGGAACACGTCCCGGGGAGCTGTTTTTT
TRBV6-5	TRBJ2-1	TRBD1	.	CASSLEWDRGSRSSYNEQFF	TGTGCCAGCAGCCTAGAATGGGACAGGGGTAGCCGAAGCTCCTACAATGAGCAGTTCTTC
TRBV20-1	TRBJ2-7	.	.	CSAISRGVWIEQYF	TGCAGTGCTATTTCACGGGGTGTTTGGATCGAGCAGTACTTC
TRBV10-3	TRBJ1-1	.	many	CAISELRGGMRLENTEAFF	TGTGCCATCAGTGAGCTTCGCGGGGGAATGAGGCTCGAGAACACTGAAGCTTTCTTT
TRBV7-2	TRBJ2-6	.	.	CASSRELTSGANVLTF	TGTGCCAGCAGCCGAGAATTGACCTCTGGGGCCAACGTCCTGACTTTC
TRBV20-1	TRBJ2-7	.	.	CSASLGGPAYEQYF	TGCAGTGCTAGCCTCGGAGGGCCAGCCTACGAGCAGTACTTC
TRBV7-2	TRBJ1-2	.	.	CASSPEASYGYTF	TGTGCCAGCAGCCCCGAGGCCAGCTATGGCTACACCTTC
TRBV7-9	TRBJ1-1	.	many	CASSSRDRVNTEAFF	TGTGCCAGCAGCTCTCGCGACAGAGTAAACACTGAAGCTTTCTTT
TRBV7-9	TRBJ2-3	.	.	CASSHLAGSSTDTQYF	TGTGCCAGCAGTCACCTCGCGGGATCTAGCACAGATACGCAGTATTTT
TRBV5-1	TRBJ2-1	.	few	CASSLEDPAYNEQFF	TGCGCCAGCAGCTTGGAGGACCCAGCCTACAATGAGCAGTTCTTC
TRBV7-6	TRBJ2-3	TRBD1	many	CASSLGTGPDTQYF	TGTGCCAGCAGCCTTGGGACAGGCCCGGATACGCAGTATTTT
TRBV21-1	TRBJ1-2	.	few	CASSPPGPQETYGYTF	TGTGCCAGCAGCCCCCCCGGGCCTCAGGAGACCTATGGCTACACCTTC
TRBV7-2	TRBJ2-1	.	few	CASSFPPNEQFF	TGTGCCAGCAGCTTTCCGCCGAATGAGCAGTTCTTC
TRBV13	TRBJ1-1	TRBD1	.	CASSRGSTGGTEAFF	TGTGCCAGCAGCCGAGGGAGTACAGGGGGAACTGAAGCTTTCTTT
TRBV5-1	TRBJ2-1	.	.	CASSLAQTPNNEQFF	TGCGCCAGCAGCTTGGCACAGACTCCGAACAATGAGCAGTTCTTC
TRBV7-6	TRBJ1-1	.	.	CASSLAGGGTEAFF	TGTGCCAGCAGCTTAGCGGGGGGTGGGACTGAAGCTTTCTTT
TRBV20-1	TRBJ2-1	.	.	CSASKGWDEQFF	TGCAGTGCTAGTAAGGGGTGGGATGAGCAGTTCTTC